This record looks at one T cell receptor (beta chain) sequence and its context. These data come from a study of blood T cell repertoires in COVID-19. The overall study: Samples came from the United States, Italy and Spain, spanning acute and convalescent COVID-19. T cells, B-cell-depleted T cells, or PBMCs supplied cDNA or gDNA.

Original processing notes: The authors estimated nucleated cell counts from reference gene primer amplification. TCRdb's table, derived via immunoSEQ multiplex PCR, lists solely in-frame clones and lacks some. That table furnishes V, J and clone size, whereas the DNA furnished D and trimming. This table holds about 190,000 clones, more than 60% found once. The CDR3 has 13 residues. V was clipped by 5 bases and J by 5 bases, with 15 bases between them. CDR1 and CDR2 (germline): SQVTM, ANQGSEA. The chain joins TRBV29-1 to TRBJ1-1; D call uncertain. The TCR comes from a middle-aged man who had recovered from COVID-19. The sequenced sample consisted of peripheral blood. The DNA of the CDR3 is TGCAGCGTTTCCTATATAAGTGCGACTGAAGCTTTCTTT. Residues: CSVSYISATEAFF.